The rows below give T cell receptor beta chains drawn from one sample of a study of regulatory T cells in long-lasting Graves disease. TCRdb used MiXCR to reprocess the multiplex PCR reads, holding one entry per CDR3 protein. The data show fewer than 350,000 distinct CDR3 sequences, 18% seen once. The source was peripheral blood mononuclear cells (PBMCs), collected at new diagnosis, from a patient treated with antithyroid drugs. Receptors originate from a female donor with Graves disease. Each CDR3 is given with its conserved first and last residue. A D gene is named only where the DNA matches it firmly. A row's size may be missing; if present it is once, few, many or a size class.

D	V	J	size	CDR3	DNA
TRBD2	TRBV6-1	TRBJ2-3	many	CASARSGISTDTQYF	TGTGCCAGCGCCAGGAGCGGGATCTCCACAGATACGCAGTATTTT
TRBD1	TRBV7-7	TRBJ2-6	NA	CASSLEWDSTTGANVLTF	TGTGCTAGCAGCTTAGAGTGGGACAGCACCACTGGGGCCAACGTCCTGACTTTC
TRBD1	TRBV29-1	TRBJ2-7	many	CSVADRGTSYEQYF	TGCAGCGTAGCAGACAGGGGTACATCCTACGAGCAGTACTTC
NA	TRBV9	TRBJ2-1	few	CASSVRIETSSYNEQFF	TGTGCCAGCAGCGTACGAATAGAAACTAGCTCCTACAATGAGCAGTTCTTC
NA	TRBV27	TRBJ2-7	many	CASSYRRAWKQYF	TGTGCCAGCAGTTATAGGCGGGCCTGGAAGCAGTACTTC
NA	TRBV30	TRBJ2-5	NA	CAWSVLGVRETQYF	TGTGCCTGGAGTGTACTGGGCGTTCGAGAGACCCAGTACTTC
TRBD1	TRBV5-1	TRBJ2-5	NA	CASSSGQAQETQYF	TGCGCCAGCAGCTCGGGACAGGCCCAAGAGACCCAGTACTTC
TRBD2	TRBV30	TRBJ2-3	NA	CAWGEGARPLKVDTQYF	TGTGCCTGGGGGGAGGGAGCCCGGCCGCTGAAGGTGGATACGCAGTATTTT
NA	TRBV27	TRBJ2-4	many	CASSLEIATSNIQYF	TGTGCCAGCAGTTTAGAGATAGCGACGTCGAACATTCAGTACTTC
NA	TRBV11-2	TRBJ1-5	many	CASSSRGGSNQPQHF	TGTGCCAGCAGCTCGCGAGGCGGTAGCAATCAGCCCCAGCATTTT
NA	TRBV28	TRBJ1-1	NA	CASSLFRSDTGAFF	TGTGCCAGCAGCTTATTCCGCTCCGACACTGGAGCTTTCTTT
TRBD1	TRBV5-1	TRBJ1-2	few	CASRDSGTGLYGYTF	TGCGCCAGTAGAGACTCCGGGACAGGACTCTATGGCTACACCTTC
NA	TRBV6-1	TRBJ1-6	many	CASSPLRAPYNSPLHF	TGTGCCAGCAGTCCCCTTCGGGCACCTTATAATTCACCCCTCCACTTT
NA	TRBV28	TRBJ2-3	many	CASSLVQRQNTQYF	TGTGCCAGCAGTTTGGTCCAGCGCCAGAATACGCAGTATTTT
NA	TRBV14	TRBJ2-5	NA	CASSPTSRETQYF	TGTGCCAGCAGCCCGACCAGTCGAGAGACCCAGTACTTC
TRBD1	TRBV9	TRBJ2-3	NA	CASSVDGRGRADTQYF	TGTGCCAGCAGCGTAGATGGCAGGGGGCGTGCAGATACGCAGTATTTT
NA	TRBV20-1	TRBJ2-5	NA	CSARDSSAETQYF	TGCAGTGCTAGAGATTCCTCAGCGGAGACCCAGTACTTC
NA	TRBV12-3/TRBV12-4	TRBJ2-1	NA	CASSLAGGGETQFF	TGTGCCAGCAGTTTAGCGGGAGGTGGGGAGACCCAGTTCTTC
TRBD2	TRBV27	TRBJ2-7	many	CASRGGINEQYF	TGTGCCAGCAGGGGGGGGATCAACGAGCAGTACTTC
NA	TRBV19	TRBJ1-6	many	CASSIPGARDSPLHF	TGTGCCAGTAGTATCCCCGGGGCGAGAGATTCACCCCTCCACTTT
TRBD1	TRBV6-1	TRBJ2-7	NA	CASSQTGTGVIEQYF	TGTGCCAGCAGTCAGACCGGGACAGGGGTTATCGAGCAGTACTTC
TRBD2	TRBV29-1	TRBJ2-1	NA	CSGLAGVSRNEQFF	TGCAGCGGCTTAGCGGGAGTGTCAAGGAATGAGCAGTTCTTC
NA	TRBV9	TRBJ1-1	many	CASSVEQNTEAFF	TGTGCCAGCAGCGTAGAACAGAACACTGAAGCTTTCTTT
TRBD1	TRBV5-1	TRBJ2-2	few	CASDFKPGTGPNTGELFF	TGCGCCAGCGATTTTAAACCCGGGACAGGGCCGAACACCGGGGAGCTGTTTTTT
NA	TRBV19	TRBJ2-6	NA	CASSQMEGLGGHVLTF	TGTGCCAGTAGTCAAATGGAGGGTCTTGGGGGCCACGTCCTGACTTTC
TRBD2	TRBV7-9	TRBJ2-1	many	CASSYPGLAGGHLSYNEQFF	TGTGCCAGCAGCTATCCGGGACTAGCGGGAGGTCACCTCTCCTACAATGAGCAGTTCTTC
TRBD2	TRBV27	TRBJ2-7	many	CASSWTRARTYEQYF	TGTGCCAGCAGTTGGACTAGGGCTCGGACCTACGAGCAGTACTTC
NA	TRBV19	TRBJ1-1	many	CASSSKLTGMNTEAFF	TGTGCCAGTAGTAGTAAGTTAACGGGAATGAACACTGAAGCTTTCTTT
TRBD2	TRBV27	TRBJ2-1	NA	CASHGPDSGRWNEQFF	TGTGCCAGCCACGGGCCCGATAGCGGGAGGTGGAATGAGCAGTTCTTC
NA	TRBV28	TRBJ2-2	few	CASSSQHTGELFF	TGTGCCAGCAGTTCCCAGCACACCGGGGAGCTGTTTTTT
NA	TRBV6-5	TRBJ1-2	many	CASSYRGSWGVGYGYTF	TGTGCCAGCAGTTACCGCGGAAGTTGGGGCGTCGGCTATGGCTACACCTTC
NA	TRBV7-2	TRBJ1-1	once	CASSFFTANLNTEAFF	TGTGCCAGCAGCTTCTTTACAGCCAACCTGAACACTGAAGCTTTCTTT
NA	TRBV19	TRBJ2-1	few	CASTVPRGRTNEQFF	TGTGCCAGTACAGTCCCCAGGGGTAGGACGAATGAGCAGTTCTTC
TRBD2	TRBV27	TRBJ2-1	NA	CASSIPLDEPRGGEQFF	TGTGCCAGCAGTATCCCCTTGGACGAACCTCGGGGGGGTGAGCAGTTCTTC
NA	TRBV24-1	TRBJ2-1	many	CATSDLKGAYNEQFF	TGTGCCACCAGTGATTTGAAGGGAGCCTACAATGAGCAGTTCTTC
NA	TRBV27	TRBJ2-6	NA	CASSLSPEPWSGTGANVLTF	TGTGCCAGCAGTTTATCCCCGGAGCCCTGGTCGGGGACGGGGGCCAACGTCCTGACTTTC
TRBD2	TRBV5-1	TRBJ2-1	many	CASGEGLALNNEQFF	TGCGCCAGCGGCGAGGGACTAGCGTTGAACAATGAGCAGTTCTTC
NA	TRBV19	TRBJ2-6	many	CASSILAGGGSGANVLTF	TGTGCCAGTAGTATACTCGCTGGCGGCGGCTCTGGGGCCAACGTCCTGACTTTC
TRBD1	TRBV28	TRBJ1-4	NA	CASSSSGTAGEKLFF	TGTGCCAGCAGTTCCTCCGGGACAGCGGGTGAAAAACTGTTTTTT
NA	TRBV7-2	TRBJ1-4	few	CASRKNSSGLGEKLFF	TGTGCCAGCAGAAAAAATAGCTCAGGTTTAGGTGAAAAACTGTTTTTT
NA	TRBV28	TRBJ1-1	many	CASRAGGNTEAFF	TGTGCCAGCAGGGCCGGGGGGAACACTGAAGCTTTCTTT
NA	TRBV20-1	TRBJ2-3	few	CSANARVGPQYF	TGCAGTGCTAACGCCAGGGTCGGGCCGCAGTATTTT
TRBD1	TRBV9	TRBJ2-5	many	CASSVEGGWETQYF	TGTGCCAGCAGCGTAGAAGGGGGCTGGGAGACCCAGTACTTC
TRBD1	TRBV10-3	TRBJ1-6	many	CAISAGTGEGSPLHF	TGTGCCATCAGTGCCGGGACAGGGGAAGGTTCACCCCTCCACTTT
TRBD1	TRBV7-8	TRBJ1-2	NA	CASSLEDRGVNYGYTF	TGTGCCAGCAGCTTAGAGGACAGGGGGGTTAACTATGGCTACACCTTC